The sequence of this T cell receptor beta chain was determined in a study of beta chain features in type 1 diabetes. Regarding the study as a whole: When cDNA is sequenced, cells with high TCR expression could be over-represented. All four CD4+ subsets of Type 1 diabetes patients contained TCRB CDR3s that were moderately but significantly shorter.

All of the isolated RNA was reverse transcribed, so expressed TCRB transcripts were sequenced. This table comes from immunoSEQ multiplex PCR, and its TCRdb copy is limited to in-frame clones, with some not included. The sample shows roughly 340,000 clones, approximately 12% of them seen only once. This clone has a handful of counts. Its antigen is still unknown. This CDR3 is built from 16 residues. V gave up 7 bases and J gave up 5 bases; unmatched junction bases: 12. Germline V gene sequence: CDR1 LNHNV, CDR2 YYDKDF (reference sequence). Only one heparinised blood draw was taken per donor, and its volume averaged about 120 mL.

The TCR sequence derives from a woman aged 18-29 years with type 1 diabetes. Sequences were obtained from naive CD4+ T cells from blood. This sequence joins TRBV15 and TRBJ2-1; 9 bases fit TRBD2. The CDR3, as DNA: TGTGCCACCACCCCCATTGGGCTAGCGGGGAACAATGAGCAGTTCTTC. This codes for CATTPIGLAGNNEQFF.